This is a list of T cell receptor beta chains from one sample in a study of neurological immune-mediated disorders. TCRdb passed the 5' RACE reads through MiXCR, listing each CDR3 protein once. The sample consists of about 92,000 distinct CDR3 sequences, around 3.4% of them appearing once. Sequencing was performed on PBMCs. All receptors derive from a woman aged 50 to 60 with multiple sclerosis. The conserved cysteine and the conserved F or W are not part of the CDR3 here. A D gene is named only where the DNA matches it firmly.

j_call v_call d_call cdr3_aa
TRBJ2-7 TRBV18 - ASSEGFGNEQY
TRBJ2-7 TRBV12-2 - ASRLAGPTSGVVVSYEQY
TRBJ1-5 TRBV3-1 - ASSQALKGQPQH
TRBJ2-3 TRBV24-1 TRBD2 ATSDFFSLAGDTQY
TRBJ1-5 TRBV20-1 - SARDRDRRNQPQH
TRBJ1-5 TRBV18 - ASSPSRAVKPQH
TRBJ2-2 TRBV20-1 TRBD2 SALGLAYTGELF
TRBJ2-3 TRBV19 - ASNQGGDSTDTQY
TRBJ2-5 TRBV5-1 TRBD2 ASSLTGGEETQY
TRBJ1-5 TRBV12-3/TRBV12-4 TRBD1 ASSLDRGQPQH
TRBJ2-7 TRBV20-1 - SAPQRGQGSYEQY
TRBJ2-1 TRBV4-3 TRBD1 ASSQDYAGDRANEQF
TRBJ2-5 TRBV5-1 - ASSSVGGPQETQY
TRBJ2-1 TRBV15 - ATSRDRGRSVSYNEQF
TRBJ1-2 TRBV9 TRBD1 ASSATLNRQGPYGYT
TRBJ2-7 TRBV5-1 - ASSLGVQIDYEQY
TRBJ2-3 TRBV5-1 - ASSPGTRGSTDTQY
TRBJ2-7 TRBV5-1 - ASSLDAKRVQTGHKDEQY
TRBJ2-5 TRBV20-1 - SARDIWDSVSETQY
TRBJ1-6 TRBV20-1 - SARADGALHNSPLH
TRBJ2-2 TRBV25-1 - ASRSVRENGELF
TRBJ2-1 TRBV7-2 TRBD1 ASSSQGFTYNEQF
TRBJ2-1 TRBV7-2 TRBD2 ASSRWPPSGGALGNEQF
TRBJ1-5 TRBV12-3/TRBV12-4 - ASMRRSGNQPQH
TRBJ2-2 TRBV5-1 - ASSSDRRGTGELF
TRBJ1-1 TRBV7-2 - ASSFPGREAF
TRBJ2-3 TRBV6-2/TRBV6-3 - ASSYSGRSTDTQY
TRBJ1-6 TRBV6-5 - ASGLGRDSPLH
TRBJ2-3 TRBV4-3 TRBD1 ASSQGTGARLVDTQY
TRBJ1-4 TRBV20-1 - SALDRLLTNEKLF
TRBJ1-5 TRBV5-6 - ASSFGGGKSWEPQH
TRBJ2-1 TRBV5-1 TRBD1 ASSLGQGWGNEQF
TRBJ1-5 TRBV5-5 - ASSSVRGNQPQH
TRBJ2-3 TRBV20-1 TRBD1 SAQTDRAADTQY
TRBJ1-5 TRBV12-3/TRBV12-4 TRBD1 ASSTGVQPQH
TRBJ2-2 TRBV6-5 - ASSYDIALELF
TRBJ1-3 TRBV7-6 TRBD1 ASSHATGGNTIY
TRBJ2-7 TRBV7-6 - ASSGYRAYEQY
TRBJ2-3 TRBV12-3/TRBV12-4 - ASSRANTQY
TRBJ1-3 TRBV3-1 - ASSRSGSGNTIY
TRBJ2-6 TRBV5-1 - ASSLLGSGANVLT
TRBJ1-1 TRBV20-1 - SARVSHQTEAF
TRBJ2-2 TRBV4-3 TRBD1 ASSFGQGRNTGELF
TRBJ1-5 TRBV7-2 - ASSLGRVPNQPQH
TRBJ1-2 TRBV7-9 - ASSLGVGQSYGYT
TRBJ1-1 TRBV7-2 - ATQRELNTEAF
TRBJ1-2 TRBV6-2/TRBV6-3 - ASSSQYPRHSNYGYT
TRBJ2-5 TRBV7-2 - ASSRTDAETQY
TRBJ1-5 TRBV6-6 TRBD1 ASTGGDSNQPQH
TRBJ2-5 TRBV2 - ASSPTANQETQY
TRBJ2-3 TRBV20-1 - SASLSTSTDTQY
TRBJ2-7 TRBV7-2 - ASSLVSPRESYEQY
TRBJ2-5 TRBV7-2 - ASSYQGGGRETQY